A selection of T cell receptor beta chains follows, all from one sample in a study of CD8 T cells in ankylosing spondylitis. Each CDR3 protein gets one entry after TCRdb re-called the 5' RACE reads with MiXCR. The table includes about 130,000 distinct CDR3 sequences, 7% detected once. The specimen sequenced was blood, either unsorted or a sorted T cell fraction (not recorded which). The receptors shown here come from a male donor with ankylosing spondylitis or in good health (not recorded which). Both conserved end residues are part of each CDR3. Fields, in order: V gene, J gene, clone size, D gene, CDR3 DNA, CDR3 protein. A D gene is named only where the DNA matches it firmly. Expanded clones are given a class, and other clones once, few, many or no size at all.

V gene: TRBV5-1
J gene: TRBJ2-7
clone size: many
D gene: NA
CDR3 DNA: TGCGCCAGCAGCTTGACCGGGAATCCGGAGCAGTACTTC
CDR3 protein: CASSLTGNPEQYF

V gene: TRBV19
J gene: TRBJ1-2
clone size: NA
D gene: NA
CDR3 DNA: TGTGCCAGTAGGCCGGGGAACTATGGCTACACCTTC
CDR3 protein: CASRPGNYGYTF

V gene: TRBV5-1
J gene: TRBJ1-1
clone size: many
D gene: TRBD1
CDR3 DNA: TGCGCCAGCAGCCCGGGACAGGGTGTCGCTGAAGCTTTCTTT
CDR3 protein: CASSPGQGVAEAFF

V gene: TRBV19
J gene: TRBJ1-1
clone size: many
D gene: NA
CDR3 DNA: TGTGCCAGTAACCGGGGTGGTAGGACTGAAGCTTTCTTT
CDR3 protein: CASNRGGRTEAFF

V gene: TRBV6-5
J gene: TRBJ2-5
clone size: many
D gene: TRBD2
CDR3 DNA: TGTGCCAGCAGTTACGGGACTAGCGGGAGTATCCAGTACTTC
CDR3 protein: CASSYGTSGSIQYF

V gene: TRBV7-2
J gene: TRBJ1-1
clone size: many
D gene: NA
CDR3 DNA: TGTGCCAGCAGCAGGATAGGGGACTACACTGAAGCTTTCTTT
CDR3 protein: CASSRIGDYTEAFF

V gene: TRBV19
J gene: TRBJ2-7
clone size: many
D gene: NA
CDR3 DNA: TGTGCCAGTAGTATGAAGGGTTTCTACGAGCAGTACTTC
CDR3 protein: CASSMKGFYEQYF

V gene: TRBV20-1
J gene: TRBJ2-3
clone size: many
D gene: TRBD1
CDR3 DNA: TGCAGTGCCACAACGGGGACAGGGGGCACAGATACGCAGTATTTT
CDR3 protein: CSATTGTGGTDTQYF

V gene: TRBV20-1
J gene: TRBJ1-1
clone size: many
D gene: NA
CDR3 DNA: TGCAGTGCTAGCCTTTCCGCTGAAGCTTTCTTT
CDR3 protein: CSASLSAEAFF

V gene: TRBV29-1
J gene: TRBJ2-2
clone size: many
D gene: NA
CDR3 DNA: TGCAGCGTTGGCGTGGGGGCCTCCGACACCGGGGAGCTGTTTTTT
CDR3 protein: CSVGVGASDTGELFF

V gene: TRBV7-9
J gene: TRBJ2-1
clone size: many
D gene: NA
CDR3 DNA: TGTGCCAGCAGCTCAGGGGGGAGGGTTTATGACAATGAGCAGTTCTTC
CDR3 protein: CASSSGGRVYDNEQFF

V gene: TRBV14
J gene: TRBJ1-1
clone size: many
D gene: NA
CDR3 DNA: TGTGCCAGCAGCCTCATTACAGGGAGGGAAACTGAAGCTTTCTTT
CDR3 protein: CASSLITGRETEAFF

V gene: TRBV7-6
J gene: TRBJ2-3
clone size: many
D gene: NA
CDR3 DNA: TGTGCCAGCAGCCTTCGGGACGGACCCACAGATACGCAGTATTTT
CDR3 protein: CASSLRDGPTDTQYF

V gene: TRBV3-1
J gene: TRBJ2-1
clone size: many
D gene: NA
CDR3 DNA: TGTGCCAGCAGCCAGGCTCCGGTGAACAATGAGCAGTTCTTC
CDR3 protein: CASSQAPVNNEQFF

V gene: TRBV20-1
J gene: TRBJ2-5
clone size: many
D gene: TRBD2
CDR3 DNA: TGCAGTGCTAGGGGGGAGGGGTACAAAGAGACCCAGTACTTC
CDR3 protein: CSARGEGYKETQYF

V gene: TRBV9
J gene: TRBJ2-3
clone size: many
D gene: TRBD2
CDR3 DNA: TGTGCCAGCAGCGTAGGTACGGGAGGAGGCACAGATACGCAGTATTTT
CDR3 protein: CASSVGTGGGTDTQYF

V gene: TRBV12-3/TRBV12-4
J gene: TRBJ1-1
clone size: many
D gene: NA
CDR3 DNA: TGTGCCAGCAGTTTGATGAACAGGGACACTGAAGCTTTCTTT
CDR3 protein: CASSLMNRDTEAFF

V gene: TRBV20-1
J gene: TRBJ2-7
clone size: few
D gene: NA
CDR3 DNA: TGCAGTGCTAGACTCCCATCGACAGGTACCTACGAGCAGTACTTC
CDR3 protein: CSARLPSTGTYEQYF

V gene: TRBV7-9
J gene: TRBJ1-5
clone size: many
D gene: NA
CDR3 DNA: TGTGCCAGCAGCCCCTGGGGGGCTAGTCAGCCCCAGCATTTT
CDR3 protein: CASSPWGASQPQHF

V gene: TRBV5-8
J gene: TRBJ1-2
clone size: many
D gene: NA
CDR3 DNA: TGTGCCAGCAGCTTGGGACAGACATTCTATGGCTACACCTTC
CDR3 protein: CASSLGQTFYGYTF

V gene: TRBV20-1
J gene: TRBJ2-7
clone size: many
D gene: TRBD2
CDR3 DNA: TGCAGTGCTAGAGATTCATGGGGGACTAGCGGGAACCACGAGCAGTACTTC
CDR3 protein: CSARDSWGTSGNHEQYF

V gene: TRBV20-1
J gene: TRBJ2-1
clone size: NA
D gene: TRBD2
CDR3 DNA: TGCAGTGCTACCCCGGTAGCGGGAGAGTTCTACAATGAGCAGTTCTTC
CDR3 protein: CSATPVAGEFYNEQFF

V gene: TRBV5-1
J gene: TRBJ2-1
clone size: many
D gene: NA
CDR3 DNA: TGCGCCAGCAGCCGGGACCCATCTTACAATGAGCAGTTCTTC
CDR3 protein: CASSRDPSYNEQFF

V gene: TRBV7-2
J gene: TRBJ2-5
clone size: many
D gene: NA
CDR3 DNA: TGTGCCAGCAGCTCCGCTTCTCCCTCAGGGACCCAGTACTTC
CDR3 protein: CASSSASPSGTQYF

V gene: TRBV29-1
J gene: TRBJ2-4
clone size: many
D gene: NA
CDR3 DNA: TGCAGCGTTGCAGGGATTGCCAAAAACATTCAGTACTTC
CDR3 protein: CSVAGIAKNIQYF

V gene: TRBV29-1
J gene: TRBJ2-1
clone size: many
D gene: TRBD2
CDR3 DNA: TGCAGCGTCAATCGAGGAGCGGGATCATACAATGAGCAGTTCTTC
CDR3 protein: CSVNRGAGSYNEQFF

V gene: TRBV12-3/TRBV12-4
J gene: TRBJ1-6
clone size: many
D gene: NA
CDR3 DNA: TGTGCCAGCAGTTTATGGGCCCCGGGGAATTCACCCCTCCACTTT
CDR3 protein: CASSLWAPGNSPLHF

V gene: TRBV20-1
J gene: TRBJ1-5
clone size: many
D gene: TRBD1
CDR3 DNA: TGCAGTGCTTTCGACAGGGGGCATCAGCCCCAGCATTTT
CDR3 protein: CSAFDRGHQPQHF

V gene: TRBV7-9
J gene: TRBJ2-2
clone size: NA
D gene: TRBD1
CDR3 DNA: TGTGCCAGCAGCCTCCTAACAGGGGACACCGGGGAGCTGTTTTTT
CDR3 protein: CASSLLTGDTGELFF

V gene: TRBV5-5
J gene: TRBJ1-1
clone size: few
D gene: TRBD1
CDR3 DNA: TGTGCCAGCAGCTTGGTAGAGGACAGGGTGATGAACACTGAAGCTTTCTTT
CDR3 protein: CASSLVEDRVMNTEAFF

V gene: TRBV7-2
J gene: TRBJ1-3
clone size: few
D gene: TRBD1
CDR3 DNA: TGTGCCAGCAGCTTATTCGCTGGGACAGGGGGAAACACCATATATTTT
CDR3 protein: CASSLFAGTGGNTIYF

V gene: TRBV7-8
J gene: TRBJ2-7
clone size: many
D gene: NA
CDR3 DNA: TGTGCCAGCAGCCTCGGTCCTGTCTACGAGCAGTACTTC
CDR3 protein: CASSLGPVYEQYF

V gene: TRBV5-8
J gene: TRBJ1-1
clone size: many
D gene: TRBD1
CDR3 DNA: TGTGCCAGCAGCCCCCTACAGGGGGGAAGTACTGAAGCTTTCTTT
CDR3 protein: CASSPLQGGSTEAFF

V gene: TRBV7-8
J gene: TRBJ2-2
clone size: NA
D gene: NA
CDR3 DNA: TGTGCCAGCAGCTTCAGTCAGTTCGTTACCGGGGAGCTGTTTTTT
CDR3 protein: CASSFSQFVTGELFF

V gene: TRBV20-1
J gene: TRBJ1-5
clone size: many
D gene: NA
CDR3 DNA: TGCAGTGCTAGTTTGGACATCAATCAGCCCCAGCATTTT
CDR3 protein: CSASLDINQPQHF